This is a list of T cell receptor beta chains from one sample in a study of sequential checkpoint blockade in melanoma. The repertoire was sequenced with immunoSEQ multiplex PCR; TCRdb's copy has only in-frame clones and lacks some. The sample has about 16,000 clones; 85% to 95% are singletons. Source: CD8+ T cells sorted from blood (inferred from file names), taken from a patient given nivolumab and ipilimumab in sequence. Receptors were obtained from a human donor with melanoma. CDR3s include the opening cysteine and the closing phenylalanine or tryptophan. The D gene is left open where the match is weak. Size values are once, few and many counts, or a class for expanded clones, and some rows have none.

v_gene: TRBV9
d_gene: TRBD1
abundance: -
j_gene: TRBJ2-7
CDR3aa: CASSVGTGIHEQYF
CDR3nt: TGTGCCAGCAGCGTAGGGACAGGGATCCACGAGCAGTACTTC

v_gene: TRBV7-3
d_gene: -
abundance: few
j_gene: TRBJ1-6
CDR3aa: CASSLGGRNSPLHF
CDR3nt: TGTGCCAGCAGCTTGGGGGGACGGAATTCACCCCTCCACTTT

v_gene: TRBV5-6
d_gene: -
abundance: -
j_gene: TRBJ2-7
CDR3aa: CASSSNYEQYF
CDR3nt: TGTGCCAGCAGCTCGAACTACGAGCAGTACTTC

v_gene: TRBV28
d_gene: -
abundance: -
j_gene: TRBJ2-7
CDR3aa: CASSGRDNYEQYF
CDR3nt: TGTGCCAGCAGTGGCCGGGACAACTACGAGCAGTACTTC

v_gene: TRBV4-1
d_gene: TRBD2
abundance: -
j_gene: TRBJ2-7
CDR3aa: CASSQGTSGRGYEQYF
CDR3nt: TGCGCCAGCAGCCAAGGGACTAGCGGGAGAGGGTACGAGCAGTACTTC

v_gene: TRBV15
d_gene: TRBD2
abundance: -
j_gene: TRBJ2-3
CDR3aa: CATSSGGLASTDTQYF
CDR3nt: TGTGCCACCAGCAGTGGGGGACTAGCGAGCACAGATACGCAGTATTTT

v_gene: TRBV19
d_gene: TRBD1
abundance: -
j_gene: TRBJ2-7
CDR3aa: CASSTTGGSYEQYF
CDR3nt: TGTGCCAGTAGTACGACAGGGGGATCCTACGAGCAGTACTTC

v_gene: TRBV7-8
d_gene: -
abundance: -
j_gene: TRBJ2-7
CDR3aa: CASSSSIYEQYF
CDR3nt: TGTGCCAGCAGCTCGAGTATCTACGAGCAGTACTTC

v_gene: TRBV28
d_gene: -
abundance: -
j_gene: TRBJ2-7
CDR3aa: CASSSRAPTYEQYF
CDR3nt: TGTGCCAGCAGTTCCCGTGCTCCTACCTACGAGCAGTACTTC

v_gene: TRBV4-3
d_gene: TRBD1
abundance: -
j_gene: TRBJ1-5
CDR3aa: CASSQEWGQGVIGNQPQHF
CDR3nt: TGCGCCAGCAGCCAAGAGTGGGGACAGGGGGTAATTGGCAATCAGCCCCAGCATTTT

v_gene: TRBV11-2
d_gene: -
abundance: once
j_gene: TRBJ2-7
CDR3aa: CASSPGTFYEQYF
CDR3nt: TGTGCCAGCAGCCCCGGGACATTCTACGAGCAGTACTTC

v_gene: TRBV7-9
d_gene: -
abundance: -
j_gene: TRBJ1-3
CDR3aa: CASSLVGGRSGNTIYF
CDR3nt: TGTGCCAGCAGCTTGGTGGGGGGACGCTCTGGAAACACCATATATTTT

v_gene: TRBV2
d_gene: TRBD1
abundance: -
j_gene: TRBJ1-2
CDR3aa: CASSPGQGMSNYGYTF
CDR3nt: TGTGCCAGCAGTCCGGGACAGGGGATGTCCAACTATGGCTACACCTTC

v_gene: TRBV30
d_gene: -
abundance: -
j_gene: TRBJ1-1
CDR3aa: CAWRTRAVTEAFF
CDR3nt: TGTGCCTGGAGGACGAGGGCGGTCACTGAAGCTTTCTTT

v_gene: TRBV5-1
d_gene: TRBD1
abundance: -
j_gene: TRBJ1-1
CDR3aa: CASSLTNRGTEAFF
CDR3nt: TGCGCCAGCAGCTTGACTAACAGGGGGACTGAAGCTTTCTTT

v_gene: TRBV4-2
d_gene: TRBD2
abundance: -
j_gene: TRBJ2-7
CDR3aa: CASSQGLAASYEQYF
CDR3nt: TGTGCCAGCAGCCAGGGACTAGCGGCTTCCTACGAGCAGTACTTC

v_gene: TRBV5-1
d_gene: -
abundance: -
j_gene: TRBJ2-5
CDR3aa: CASSFQGGEETQYF
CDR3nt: TGCGCCAGCAGCTTCCAAGGGGGGGAAGAGACCCAGTACTTC

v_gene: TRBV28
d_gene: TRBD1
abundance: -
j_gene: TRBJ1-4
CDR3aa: CASSFRDRGGGEKLFF
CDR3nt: TGTGCCAGCAGTTTTAGGGACAGGGGAGGTGGGGAAAAACTGTTTTTT

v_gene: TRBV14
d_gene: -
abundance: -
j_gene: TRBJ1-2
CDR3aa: CASSFGTHGYTF
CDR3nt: TGTGCCAGCAGCTTCGGGACTCATGGCTACACCTTC

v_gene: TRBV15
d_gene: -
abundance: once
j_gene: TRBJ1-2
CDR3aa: CATSRTGGSNYGYTF
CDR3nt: TGTGCCACCAGCAGAACGGGAGGGTCTAACTATGGCTACACCTTC

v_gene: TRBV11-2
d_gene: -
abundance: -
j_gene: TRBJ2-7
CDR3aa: CASSSTGNEQYF
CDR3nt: TGTGCCAGCAGCTCAACAGGGAACGAGCAGTACTTC

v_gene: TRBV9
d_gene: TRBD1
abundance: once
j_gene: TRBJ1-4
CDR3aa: CASSGSVDRVREKLFF
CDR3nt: TGTGCCAGCAGCGGGTCTGTCGACAGGGTCCGGGAAAAACTGTTTTTT

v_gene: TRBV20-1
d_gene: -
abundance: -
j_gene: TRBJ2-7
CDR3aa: CSARWGVLMYF
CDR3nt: TGCAGTGCTAGGTGGGGCGTCTTAATGTACTTC

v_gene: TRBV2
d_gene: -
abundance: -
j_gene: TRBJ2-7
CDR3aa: CASQGGEQYF
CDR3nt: TGTGCCAGTCAAGGGGGCGAGCAGTACTTC

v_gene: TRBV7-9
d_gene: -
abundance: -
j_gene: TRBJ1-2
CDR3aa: CASSLGLRPGYTF
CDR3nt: TGTGCCAGCAGCTTAGGACTGAGGCCCGGCTACACCTTC

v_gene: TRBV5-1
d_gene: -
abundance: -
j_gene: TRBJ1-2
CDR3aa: CASSFSGGLGYGYTF
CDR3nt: TGCGCCAGCAGCTTTTCCGGGGGGCTCGGCTATGGCTACACCTTC

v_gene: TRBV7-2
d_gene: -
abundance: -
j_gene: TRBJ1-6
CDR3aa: CASSLGQGRSPLHF
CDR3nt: TGTGCCAGCAGCTTAGGGCAGGGGAGATCACCCCTCCACTTT

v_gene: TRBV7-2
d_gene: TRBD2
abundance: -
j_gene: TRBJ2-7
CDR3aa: CASSSLPGLAGGAHPEQYF
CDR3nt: TGTGCCAGCAGCTCCCTGCCGGGACTAGCGGGAGGCGCTCATCCCGAGCAGTACTTC

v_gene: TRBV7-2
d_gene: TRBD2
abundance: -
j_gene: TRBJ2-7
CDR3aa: CASSRLGLAGGEVGDEQYF
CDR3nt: TGTGCCAGCAGCCGCCTGGGACTAGCGGGAGGCGAAGTCGGGGACGAGCAGTACTTC

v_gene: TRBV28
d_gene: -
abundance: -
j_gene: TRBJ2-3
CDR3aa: CASTLQVSLTDTQYF
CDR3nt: TGTGCCAGCACCCTACAGGTCTCACTCACAGATACGCAGTATTTT

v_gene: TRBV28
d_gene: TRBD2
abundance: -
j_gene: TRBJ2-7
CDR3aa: CASSFPRGAREQYF
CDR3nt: TGTGCCAGCAGTTTTCCGCGGGGGGCTCGAGAGCAGTACTTC

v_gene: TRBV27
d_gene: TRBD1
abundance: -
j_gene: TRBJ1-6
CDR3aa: CASSFVTGGYSPLHF
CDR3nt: TGTGCCAGCAGTTTCGTAACAGGGGGGTATTCACCCCTCCACTTT